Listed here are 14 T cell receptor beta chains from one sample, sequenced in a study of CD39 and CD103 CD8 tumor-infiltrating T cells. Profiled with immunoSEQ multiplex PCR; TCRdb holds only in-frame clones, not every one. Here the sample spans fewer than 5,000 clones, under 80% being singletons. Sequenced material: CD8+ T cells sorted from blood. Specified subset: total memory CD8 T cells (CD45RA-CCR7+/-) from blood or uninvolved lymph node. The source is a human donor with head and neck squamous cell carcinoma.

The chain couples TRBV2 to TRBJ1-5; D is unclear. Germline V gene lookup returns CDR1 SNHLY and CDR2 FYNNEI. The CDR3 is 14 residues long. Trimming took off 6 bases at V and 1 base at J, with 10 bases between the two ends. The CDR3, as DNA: TGTGCCAGCAGCGGCGGTGAGAGCAATCAGCCCCAGCATTTT. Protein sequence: CASSGGESNQPQHF.

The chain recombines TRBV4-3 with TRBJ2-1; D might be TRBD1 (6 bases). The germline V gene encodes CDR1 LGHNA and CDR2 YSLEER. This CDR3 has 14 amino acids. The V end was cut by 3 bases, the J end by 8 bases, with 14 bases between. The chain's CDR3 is CASSQYEGDDEQFF. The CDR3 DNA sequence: TGCGCCAGCAGCCAGTACGAGGGGGATGATGAGCAGTTCTTC.

CDR3 region: CSVETPDRVTEAFF. The CDR3 coding sequence is TGCAGCGTTGAAACACCGGACAGGGTGACTGAAGCTTTCTTT. J is TRBJ1-1 and V is TRBV29-1, with TRBD1 matching over 8 bases. The trim removed 2 bases at V and 5 bases at J, leaving 7 bases unmatched. Germline V CDR1 and CDR2: SQVTM, ANQGSEA. The CDR3 length is 14 residues.

CDR3 region: CASSEWDRGNTEAFF. The DNA of the CDR3 is TGTGCCAGCAGTGAATGGGACAGGGGGAACACTGAAGCTTTCTTT. This sequence joins TRBV6-1 and TRBJ1-1, with 10 nucleotides matching TRBD1. The CDR3 is 15 residues long. The V and J ends lost 2 bases and 1 base, in that order; junction bases with no gene match: 1. Germline V CDR1 and CDR2: MNHNS, SASEGT.

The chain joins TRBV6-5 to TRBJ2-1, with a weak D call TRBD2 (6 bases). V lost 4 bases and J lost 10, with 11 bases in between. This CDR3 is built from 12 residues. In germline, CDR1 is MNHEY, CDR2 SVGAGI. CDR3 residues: CASSLLSGEQFF. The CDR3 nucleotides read TGTGCCAGCAGTTTACTTAGCGGCGAGCAGTTCTTC.

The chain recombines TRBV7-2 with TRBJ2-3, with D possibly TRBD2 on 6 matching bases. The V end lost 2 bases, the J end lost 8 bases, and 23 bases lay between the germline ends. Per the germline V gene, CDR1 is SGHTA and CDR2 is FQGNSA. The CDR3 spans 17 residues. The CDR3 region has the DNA TGTGCCAGCAGCTTAAACGGGGGTAAGGCCCTGGATAGTACGCAGTATTTT. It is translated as CASSLNGGKALDSTQYF.

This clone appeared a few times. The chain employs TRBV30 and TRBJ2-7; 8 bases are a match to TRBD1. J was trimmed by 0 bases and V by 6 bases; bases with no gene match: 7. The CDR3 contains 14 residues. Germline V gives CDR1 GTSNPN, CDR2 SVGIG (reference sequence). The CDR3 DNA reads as TGTGCCTGCATACGGGACAGGAGCTCCTACGAGCAGTACTTC. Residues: CACIRDRSSYEQYF.

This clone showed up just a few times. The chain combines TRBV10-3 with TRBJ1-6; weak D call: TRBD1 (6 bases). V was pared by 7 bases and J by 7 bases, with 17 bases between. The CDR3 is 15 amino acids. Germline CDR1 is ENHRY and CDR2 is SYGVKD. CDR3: CAINSGDNGNSPLHF. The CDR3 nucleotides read TGTGCCATCAATTCAGGGGACAATGGGAATTCACCCCTCCACTTT.

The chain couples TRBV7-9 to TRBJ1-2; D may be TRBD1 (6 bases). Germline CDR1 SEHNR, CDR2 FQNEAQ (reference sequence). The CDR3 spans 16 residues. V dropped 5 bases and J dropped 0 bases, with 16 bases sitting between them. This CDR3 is CASSLNTGTPNYGYTF. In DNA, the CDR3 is TGTGCCAGCAGCCTCAACACCGGGACACCTAACTATGGCTACACCTTC.

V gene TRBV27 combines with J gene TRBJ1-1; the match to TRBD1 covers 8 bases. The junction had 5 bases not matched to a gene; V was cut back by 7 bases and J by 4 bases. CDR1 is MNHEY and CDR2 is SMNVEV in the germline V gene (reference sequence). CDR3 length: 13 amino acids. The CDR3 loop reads CASTGQGSTEAFF. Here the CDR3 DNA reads TGTGCCAGCACCGGACAGGGCTCCACTGAAGCTTTCTTT.

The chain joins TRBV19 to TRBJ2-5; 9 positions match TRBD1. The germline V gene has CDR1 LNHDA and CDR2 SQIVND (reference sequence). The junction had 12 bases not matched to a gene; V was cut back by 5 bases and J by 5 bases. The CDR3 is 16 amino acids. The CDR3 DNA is TGTGCCAGTAGTTCTCTTATGGACAGGGGTGGGGAGACCCAGTACTTC. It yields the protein CASSSLMDRGGETQYF.

CDR3 protein: CASSITGLSYEQYF. The CDR3 DNA sequence: TGTGCCAGTAGTATAACAGGGCTATCCTACGAGCAGTACTTC. The V gene is TRBV19, the J gene TRBJ2-7; a weak D match, TRBD1 (6 bases). The CDR3 loop spans 14 amino acids. The V gene's germline CDR1 is LNHDA and CDR2 SQIVND (reference sequence). The V end was cut by 2 bases, the J end by 1 base, with 9 bases between.

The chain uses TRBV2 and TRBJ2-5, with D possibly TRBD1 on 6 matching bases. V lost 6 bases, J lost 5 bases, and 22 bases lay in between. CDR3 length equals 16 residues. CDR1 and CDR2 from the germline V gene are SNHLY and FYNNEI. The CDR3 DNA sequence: TGTGCCAGCAGCCGCAAGGGGGACCCTAGGACGGAGACCCAGTACTTC. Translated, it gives CASSRKGDPRTETQYF.

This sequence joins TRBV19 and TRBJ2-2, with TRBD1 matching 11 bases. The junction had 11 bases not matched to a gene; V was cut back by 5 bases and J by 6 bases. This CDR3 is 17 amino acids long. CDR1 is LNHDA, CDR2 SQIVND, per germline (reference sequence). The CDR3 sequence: CASSPRSGQGAAGELFF. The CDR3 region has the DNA TGTGCCAGTAGTCCGCGCAGCGGACAGGGGGCAGCCGGGGAGCTGTTTTTT.